These T cell receptor beta chains were read from a single sample in a study of blood T cell repertoires in COVID-19. Profiling relied on immunoSEQ multiplex PCR, and the TCRdb table lists in-frame clones only, not all of them. The sample yields hundreds of thousands of clones, around 84% seen once. Specimen: peripheral blood. All receptors derive from a man under 40 with active or convalescent COVID-19. Each CDR3 is given with its conserved first and last residue. The D gene is left open where the match is weak. Size is omitted from some rows. Given values are once, few, many or a class for expanded clones.

size: .
V: TRBV7-8
J: TRBJ1-2
D: .
DNA: TGTGCCAGCAGCCCCGGACAGATCTATGGCTACACCTTC
CDR3: CASSPGQIYGYTF

size: .
V: TRBV3-1/TRBV3-2
J: TRBJ2-3
D: .
DNA: TGTGCCAGCAGCCGGATACCGACCGGGATTACAACAGATACGCAGTATTTT
CDR3: CASSRIPTGITTDTQYF

size: .
V: TRBV9
J: TRBJ1-2
D: TRBD1
DNA: TGTGCCAGCAGCGTAGGACAGGGTGGAGGCTACACCTTC
CDR3: CASSVGQGGGYTF

size: few
V: TRBV6-5
J: TRBJ1-2
D: TRBD1
DNA: TGTGCCAGCAGTTCTGACAGGGTATTCGGCTACACCTTC
CDR3: CASSSDRVFGYTF

size: .
V: TRBV10-3
J: TRBJ1-6
D: .
DNA: TGTGCCTCACAGGTCGAGAATTCACCCCTCCACTTT
CDR3: CASQVENSPLHF

size: .
V: TRBV2
J: TRBJ1-1
D: TRBD1
DNA: TGTGCCAGTCAGACAGGGCTGAACACTGAAGCTTTCTTT
CDR3: CASQTGLNTEAFF

size: .
V: TRBV7-9
J: TRBJ2-3
D: .
DNA: TGTGCCAGCAGCTACCCCGGGAGGGGGCAGGCAGATACGCAGTATTTT
CDR3: CASSYPGRGQADTQYF

size: .
V: TRBV18
J: TRBJ1-3
D: .
DNA: TGTGCCAGCTCCGGGGGTTCTGGAAACACCATATATTTT
CDR3: CASSGGSGNTIYF

size: .
V: TRBV12-3/TRBV12-4
J: TRBJ1-6
D: .
DNA: TGTGCCAGCAGCCTTTTCCGGGGGGCACCCCTCCACTTT
CDR3: CASSLFRGAPLHF

size: .
V: TRBV4-2
J: TRBJ1-6
D: TRBD1
DNA: TGTGCCAGTACGGGACAGGGCGTTTCACCCCTCCACTTT
CDR3: CASTGQGVSPLHF

size: .
V: TRBV5-1
J: TRBJ2-6
D: .
DNA: TGCGCCAGCAAGATTGGCCGCTCTGGGGCCAACGTCCTGACTTTC
CDR3: CASKIGRSGANVLTF